This TCR beta chain is drawn from a study of cytomegalovirus exposure and HLA in healthy donors. Profiled with immunoSEQ multiplex PCR; TCRdb holds only in-frame clones, not every one. Of approximately 100,000 clones listed, approximately 95% are singletons. The donors belonged to the roughly 120-subject validation cohort, separate from the 666-subject first cohort. On this clone: The antigen is unknown.

Notes on the study in general: Cytomegalovirus status was reportedly diagnosed by the classifier with high specificity and sensitivity.

V was cut by 5 bases and J by 7 bases, with 6 bases left in between. The CDR3 is 11 residues long. CDR1 MNHEY and CDR2 SMNVEV come from the germline V gene (reference sequence). The chain employs TRBV27 and TRBJ2-1, with D uncertain. The clonotype was recovered from a woman aged 25 to 39 in good health and CMV-seropositive. Input material: PBMCs. The CDR3 DNA is TGTGCCAGCAGTGAGCATAATGAGCAGTTCTTC. Protein: CASSEHNEQFF.